This is a list of T cell receptor beta chains from one sample in a study of CD8 T cells in ankylosing spondylitis. TCRdb reprocessed the 5' RACE reads with MiXCR, giving one entry per CDR3 protein. Of around 130,000 distinct CDR3 sequences in the sample, approximately 15% were seen once. Sample: blood, either unsorted or a sorted T cell fraction (not recorded which). Receptors were obtained from a female donor with ankylosing spondylitis or in good health (not recorded which). Each CDR3 is given with its conserved first and last residue.

j_call	v_call	cdr3_aa
TRBJ1-5	TRBV12-3/TRBV12-4	CASSPGQKNQPQHF
TRBJ2-1	TRBV5-1	CASRVAYRGYNEQFF
TRBJ2-7	TRBV28	CASSLSLYEQYF
TRBJ1-6	TRBV5-5	CASSLGVGRGLENSPLHF
TRBJ2-1	TRBV10-3	CAISESAGGWGEQFF
TRBJ2-5	TRBV5-1	CASSFDRVETQYF
TRBJ2-1	TRBV5-5	CASSLLADTSYNEQFF
TRBJ2-1	TRBV12-3/TRBV12-4	CASSQLAGGVNNEQFF
TRBJ2-3	TRBV30	CAWSGGSYGGAKDTQYF
TRBJ1-5	TRBV5-1	CASSSTGLPQPQHF
TRBJ2-7	TRBV10-3	CAISEGTVIFGEQYF
TRBJ1-4	TRBV28	CASRTSGSREKLFF
TRBJ2-1	TRBV6-5	CASSYGESNEQFF
TRBJ1-2	TRBV20-1	CSARVLGGSLYGYTF
TRBJ2-3	TRBV5-1	CASSAGLAESTDTQYF
TRBJ2-1	TRBV5-1	CASSRPGRIDNEQFF
TRBJ2-7	TRBV4-2	CASSQGAQGSYEQYF
TRBJ2-5	TRBV19	CASTQASGRAPVETQYF
TRBJ2-3	TRBV2	CASKFSGVKGTDTQYF
TRBJ2-7	TRBV30	CAWSSSEQYF
TRBJ1-2	TRBV5-1	CASSDGQIQYNGYTF
TRBJ1-2	TRBV7-9	CASSLAGSSSYGYTF
TRBJ2-3	TRBV18	CASSPTGTMITDTQYF
TRBJ1-4	TRBV5-6	CASSRDGAGEKLFF
TRBJ2-3	TRBV7-2	CASSHPGTSGIWDTQYF
TRBJ2-1	TRBV10-1	CASSAGPPQGYNEQFF
TRBJ1-5	TRBV6-1	CASSERSPYQPQHF
TRBJ2-3	TRBV20-1	CSAPVSGVDTQYF
TRBJ2-1	TRBV3-1	CASSQGIAGEIEQFF
TRBJ2-1	TRBV2	CASSAGLAGANEQFF
TRBJ1-1	TRBV10-3	CAISGQNTEAFF
TRBJ2-7	TRBV6-5	CASSLLGQGTYEQYF
TRBJ1-5	TRBV5-1	CASSLDGIQPQHF
TRBJ2-2	TRBV7-8	CASSLTLNTGELFF
TRBJ1-5	TRBV7-9	CASSPQGQAEPQHF
TRBJ2-1	TRBV9	CASSVPGRDNEQFF
TRBJ2-7	TRBV6-5	CASSYSTGGGPYEQYF
TRBJ2-3	TRBV7-2	CASRGPGGGARTDTQYF
TRBJ2-2	TRBV7-2	CASSKSAGELFF
TRBJ2-2	TRBV4-1	CASSQVAPAVANTGELFF
TRBJ1-1	TRBV20-1	CSARVGASNTEAFF
TRBJ1-1	TRBV6-5	CASRTLATEAFF
TRBJ2-3	TRBV12-3/TRBV12-4	CASSHSRSDTQYF